This TCR beta chain was observed in a study of OX40 agonist ivuxolimab in advanced cancers. Looking at the study overall: Age averaged 60 years (range about 20 to 80), and just over 80% were male. In three patients, partial responses were observed, one with hepatocellular carcinoma and two with cutaneous melanoma.

On this clone itself: Antigen specificity is unknown.

V was cut by 5 bases and J by 4 bases, with 12 bases left in between. Germline V gene lookup returns CDR1 SEHNR and CDR2 FQNEAQ (reference sequence). CDR3 length equals 13 residues. Study results and limitations: Clonal expansion was seen in CD4+ and CD8+ blood T cells by week 6 at 0.1 to 3.0 mg/kg.

Method: immunoSEQ multiplex PCR; TCRdb's copy keeps in-frame clones and lacks some. The sample has approximately 53,000 clones; just under 95% are singletons. The source was CD4+ or CD8+ T cells sorted from blood, collected in a trial of the OX40 agonist ivuxolimab. The source of this sequence is an adult with an advanced solid tumor such as melanoma, head and neck, liver or kidney cancer. The chain carries TRBV7-9 and TRBJ2-7; possibly TRBD2 for D (6 bases). CDR3 sequence (DNA): TGTGCCAGCAGCCCACCCGGGGGTTACGAGCAGTACTTC. This translates into CASSPPGGYEQYF.